Described below is a single TCR beta chain sequence and its context. Its antigen remains unidentified. This entry is derived from a study of cytomegalovirus exposure and HLA in healthy donors. Study in general: As released early, the data held 80 million to 90 million unique TCRs from HLA-typed donors. The study's findings and limits: Prior analysis indicated that the majority of TCR beta V segments exhibited productivity approximately 90% or approximately 30% of the time.

The PCR ran on 60 Vbeta and 13 Jbeta primers. Some clones are missing from TCRdb's copy, which holds only in-frame ones; the method was immunoSEQ multiplex PCR. The sample contains about 160,000 clones, approximately 83% of which appear only once. Deletions cut 2 bases from V and 5 bases from J, with 9 bases between. Per the germline V gene, CDR1 is MNHEY and CDR2 is SVGAGI. The length of the CDR3 is 13 residues. The sequenced material came from PBMCs. The sequence came from a woman aged 18 to 35 in good health and CMV-seronegative. The chain uses TRBV6-5 and TRBJ1-2; D call uncertain. The CDR3 sequence: CASSYGLGYGYTF. The CDR3 DNA reads as TGTGCCAGCAGTTACGGACTTGGGTATGGCTACACCTTC.